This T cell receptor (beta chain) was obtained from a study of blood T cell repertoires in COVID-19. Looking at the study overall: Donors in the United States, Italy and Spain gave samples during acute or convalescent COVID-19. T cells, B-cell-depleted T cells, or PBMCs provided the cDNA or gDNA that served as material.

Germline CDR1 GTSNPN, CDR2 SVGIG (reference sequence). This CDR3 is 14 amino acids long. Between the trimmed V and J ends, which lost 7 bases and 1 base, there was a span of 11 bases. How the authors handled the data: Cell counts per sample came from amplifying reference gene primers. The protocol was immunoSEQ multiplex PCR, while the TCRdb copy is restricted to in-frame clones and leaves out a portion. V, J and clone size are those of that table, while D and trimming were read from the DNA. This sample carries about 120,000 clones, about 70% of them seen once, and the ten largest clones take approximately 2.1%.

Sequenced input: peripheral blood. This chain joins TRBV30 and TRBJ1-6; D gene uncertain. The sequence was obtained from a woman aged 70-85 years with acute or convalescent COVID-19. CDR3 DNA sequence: TGTGCCTTCCGACCCGGGTCCTATAATTCACCCCTCCACTTT. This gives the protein CAFRPGSYNSPLHF.